This T cell receptor (beta chain) was obtained from a study of tumor and adjacent non-tumor tissue in lung cancer. Study as a whole: Aged about 30 to 76 years, patients included under 13 men and several women with stage I to III disease. On average, productive TCRbeta reads reached about 4.17 million per sample. General study findings and limits: Significantly higher TCR diversity was found in tumor than normal lung.

Looked up from germline, CDR1 is DFQATT and CDR2 is SNEGSKA (reference sequence). V lost 7 bases, J lost 4 bases, and 11 bases lay in between. The CDR3 has 12 residues. TCRbeta libraries were built with three rounds of nested PCR, modified from ARM-PCR. From the multiplex PCR reads, TCRdb called clonotypes with MiXCR, one entry per CDR3 protein. The sample has 220,000 or so distinct CDR3 sequences; around 70% are singletons. This clonotype was found many times. Its antigen is unknown. This sample's RNA came from whole unsorted tissue. Input material: lung tumor tissue. The chain couples TRBV20-1 to TRBJ1-5; D remains ambiguous. This TCR was sampled from a man between 60 and 75 years old with non-small cell lung cancer. The CDR3: CSGRRPNQPQHF. The CDR3 DNA is TGCAGTGGACGGAGGCCGAATCAGCCCCAGCATTTT.